The source of this T cell receptor beta chain is a study of blood T cell repertoires in COVID-19. Germline V gene sequence: CDR1 MGHRA, CDR2 YSYEKL. The CDR3 extends over 15 amino acids. V lost 1 base to trimming and J lost 4 bases, with 14 bases between them. The authors' processing: Estimates of nucleated cell counts were drawn from the amplification of reference gene primers. TCRdb keeps only in-frame clones here, not all; method: immunoSEQ multiplex PCR. D and trimming were read from the DNA, whereas the V and J calls and clone size are those reported in that table. The profile shows about 35,000 clones, more than 60% of them singletons.

The source material was peripheral blood. The clonotype comes from a man at least 80 years old with active or convalescent COVID-19. The J gene is TRBJ2-7, the V gene TRBV4-1; perhaps TRBD1 as D (5 bases). The chain's CDR3 is CASSQGIQEIYEQYF. CDR3 bases: TGCGCCAGCAGCCAAGGAATACAGGAAATATACGAGCAGTACTTC.